The 2 T cell receptor beta chains given below trace back to one sample, sequenced in a study of blood T cell repertoires in COVID-19. TCRdb's table, derived via immunoSEQ multiplex PCR, lists solely in-frame clones and lacks some. The table records about 20,000 clones, less than 85% of them present only once. Sample: peripheral blood. These receptors were taken from a man older than 75 with acute or convalescent COVID-19.

This rearrangement joins TRBV30 to TRBJ1-2; tentatively, D is TRBD1 (6 bases). The length of the CDR3 is 15 residues. Germline V CDR1 and CDR2: GTSNPN, SVGIG (reference sequence). V lost 5 bases to trimming and J lost 5 bases, with 21 bases between them. The CDR3 DNA reads TGTGCCTGGGGACCCCCCCGTGGGGGGGCGTATGGCTACACCTTC. Translated: CAWGPPRGGAYGYTF.

The genes are TRBV20-1 and TRBJ1-5; TRBD1 is a possible D gene (6 bases). Germline V gene data show CDR1 as DFQATT and CDR2 as SNEGSKA (reference sequence). The germline V and J ends were trimmed by 3 bases and 0 bases, with 9 bases remaining between them. This CDR3 spans 14 amino acids. The CDR3 spells CSASIQGSNQPQHF. CDR3 bases: TGCAGTGCTAGTATACAGGGTAGCAATCAGCCCCAGCATTTT.